The following is a TCR beta chain sequence with its context. This specimen comes from a study of blood T cell repertoires in COVID-19. Across the study: COVID-19 samples collected from the United States, Italy and Spain covered acute and convalescent phases. The cDNA or gDNA used as material had been derived from T cells, B-cell-depleted T cells, or PBMCs.

Between the trimmed V and J ends, which lost 0 bases and 4 bases, there was a span of 7 bases. Germline V gene lookup returns CDR1 SNHLY and CDR2 FYNNEI. The CDR3 is 14 amino acids. As processed by the authors: Quantification of nucleated cells was approximated via reference gene primer amplification. Data came from immunoSEQ multiplex PCR; TCRdb stores just in-frame clones and leaves some out. That table supplies the V and J calls and clone size; D and trimming were determined from the DNA. In the table there are a few hundred thousand clones, roughly 88% of which are singletons. While infection was still active, Seattle patients were enrolled and then followed longitudinally.

Sequencing used peripheral blood. The chain links TRBV2 to TRBJ2-1; D may be TRBD2 (5 bases). The TCR was taken from a human donor with COVID-19, enrolled during active disease. The donor label of this sample is uncertain. CDR3 sequence (DNA): TGTGCCAGCAGTGAAGCGGAGGCGTACAATGAGCAGTTCTTC. Translating it yields CASSEAEAYNEQFF.